The rows below give T cell receptor beta chains drawn from one sample of a study of PD-L1 blockade in urothelial cancer. Libraries were prepared by immunoSEQ multiplex PCR; TCRdb keeps only in-frame clonotypes and omits some of them. The table has some 50,000 clones, approximately 90% seen once. Material: PBMCs, obtained around atezolizumab (anti-PD-L1) treatment. Receptors originate from a woman aged 55-70 years with urothelial cancer. Both conserved end residues are part of each CDR3. The D gene is left open where the match is weak. Some rows have no size entry. The others give once, few or many, or a class for an expanded clone.

>TRBD1|.|TRBV27|TRBJ1-5
CASSRDRAQPQHF
TGTGCCAGCAGCCGGGACAGGGCTCAGCCCCAGCATTTT
>.|.|TRBV4-3|TRBJ1-5
CASSQDLSQPQHF
TGCGCCAGCAGCCAAGATCTTAGTCAGCCCCAGCATTTT
>.|.|TRBV21-1|TRBJ1-4
CASSLSQGGDATNEKLFF
TGTGCCAGCAGCTTAAGTCAGGGAGGGGACGCAACTAATGAAAAACTGTTTTTT
>.|.|TRBV7-6|TRBJ2-5
CASSTPTLDETQYF
TGTGCCAGCAGCACCCCAACCTTAGATGAGACCCAGTACTTC
>TRBD1|.|TRBV18|TRBJ2-7
CASSAGTGTTYEQYF
TGTGCCAGCTCGGCCGGGACAGGGACCACCTACGAGCAGTACTTC
>.|few|TRBV20-1|TRBJ2-7
CSARAYEQYF
TGCAGTGCTAGAGCTTACGAGCAGTACTTC
>.|.|TRBV9|TRBJ2-3
CASSVVELDTQYF
TGTGCCAGCAGCGTAGTTGAGCTAGATACGCAGTATTTT
>.|.|TRBV12-5|TRBJ2-5
CASGLEETQYF
TGTGCTAGTGGCTTAGAAGAGACCCAGTACTTC
>TRBD2|.|TRBV5-1|TRBJ2-2
CASSPMSGGTGELFF
TGCGCCAGCAGCCCAATGTCGGGGGGCACCGGGGAGCTGTTTTTT
>.|.|TRBV5-1|TRBJ2-7
CASSFGLPASYEQYF
TGCGCCAGCAGCTTTGGACTACCGGCCTCCTACGAGCAGTACTTC
>TRBD2|.|TRBV18|TRBJ2-1
CASSGLAGAQGYNEQFF
TGTGCCAGCTCGGGACTAGCGGGGGCACAGGGTTACAATGAGCAGTTCTTC
>TRBD1|.|TRBV11-2|TRBJ2-5
CASSLGWTARGRGETQYF
TGTGCCAGCAGCTTAGGTTGGACGGCCAGGGGGCGCGGAGAGACCCAGTACTTC
>.|.|TRBV4-1|TRBJ1-4
CASSLGHVDNEKLFF
TGCGCCAGCAGCCTTGGACACGTCGATAATGAAAAACTGTTTTTT
>.|.|TRBV15|TRBJ1-1
CATSRAGQPKNTEAFF
TGTGCCACCAGCAGAGCTGGACAGCCAAAGAACACTGAAGCTTTCTTT
>.|.|TRBV10-3|TRBJ2-3
CAISLDFPSTDTQYF
TGTGCCATCAGCTTGGACTTCCCTAGCACAGATACGCAGTATTTT
>.|.|TRBV27|TRBJ1-2
CASSWAGGYGYTF
TGTGCCAGCAGTTGGGCAGGAGGCTATGGCTACACCTTC
>.|.|TRBV27|TRBJ1-5
CASSLSGRQPQHF
TGTGCCAGCAGTTTGTCAGGGAGGCAGCCCCAGCATTTT
>.|once|TRBV5-1|TRBJ2-1
CASSLRASPISNEQFF
TGCGCCAGCAGCTTGAGGGCTAGCCCGATATCCAATGAGCAGTTCTTC
>TRBD1|.|TRBV2|TRBJ1-4
CASRDRVGDEKLFF
TGTGCCAGCAGAGACAGGGTGGGGGATGAAAAACTGTTTTTT
>TRBD2|.|TRBV28|TRBJ2-7
CASRNLAGDSEQYF
TGTGCCAGCAGAAACCTAGCGGGAGACAGCGAGCAGTACTTC
>TRBD1|.|TRBV13|TRBJ1-1
CASSLVQDRGTEAFF
TGTGCCAGCAGCTTAGTACAGGACAGGGGCACTGAAGCTTTCTTT
>TRBD1|few|TRBV7-2|TRBJ1-2
CASSRTGSGYGYTF
TGTGCCAGCAGCAGGACAGGGTCGGGCTATGGCTACACCTTC
>.|.|TRBV19|TRBJ2-3
CASRAAITDTQYF
TGTGCCAGCAGGGCGGCCATCACAGATACGCAGTATTTT
>.|.|TRBV6-5|TRBJ2-1
CASSLLANNEQFF
TGTGCCAGCAGTTTGCTCGCGAACAATGAGCAGTTCTTC
>.|.|TRBV19|TRBJ1-6
CASEGTNLGNSPLHF
TGTGCCAGTGAGGGCACAAACCTGGGGAATTCACCCCTCCACTTT
>TRBD1|once|TRBV7-2|TRBJ2-7
CASSLDNRGREQYF
TGTGCCAGCAGCTTAGACAACAGGGGGAGAGAGCAGTACTTC
>.|.|TRBV7-9|TRBJ1-2
CASSLGSTNYGYTF
TGTGCCAGCAGCTTAGGGTCCACAAACTATGGCTACACCTTC
>.|.|TRBV5-6|TRBJ2-1
CASSSTGYNEQFF
TGTGCCAGCAGTTCGACAGGTTACAATGAGCAGTTCTTC
>.|.|TRBV20-1|TRBJ2-3
CSARAGDTQYF
TGCAGTGCTAGAGCGGGAGATACGCAGTATTTT
>.|once|TRBV6-1|TRBJ2-3
CASSELGTSTDTQYF
TGTGCCAGCAGTGAATTGGGCACTAGCACAGATACGCAGTATTTT
>TRBD1|.|TRBV5-4|TRBJ1-6
CASSPGTGQGISPLHF
TGTGCCAGCAGCCCCGGGACGGGACAGGGGATTTCACCCCTCCACTTT
>.|.|TRBV29-1|TRBJ1-1
CSVQQGKHTEAFF
TGCAGCGTTCAGCAGGGAAAACACACTGAAGCTTTCTTT
>.|.|TRBV11-2|TRBJ2-3
CASSRFTDTQYF
TGTGCCAGCAGCCGGTTCACAGATACGCAGTATTTT
>TRBD1|once|TRBV27|TRBJ2-7
CASSHQGAPKYF
TGTGCCAGCAGTCACCAGGGGGCCCCTAAGTACTTC
>TRBD2|once|TRBV14|TRBJ2-3
CASSQPLAGGPDADTQYF
TGTGCCAGCAGCCAACCTCTAGCGGGAGGGCCGGATGCAGATACGCAGTATTTT
>TRBD2|.|TRBV5-1|TRBJ2-2
CASSKSGGALSVTGELFF
TGCGCCAGCAGCAAAAGCGGGGGGGCCTTATCTGTCACCGGGGAGCTGTTTTTT
>TRBD2|.|TRBV5-1|TRBJ2-5
CASSLVAGVQETQYF
TGCGCCAGCAGCTTGGTTGCGGGGGTGCAAGAGACCCAGTACTTC
>.|.|TRBV5-5|TRBJ1-4
CASSLTGFSNEKLFF
TGTGCCAGCAGCTTAACAGGGTTCTCGAATGAAAAACTGTTTTTT
>TRBD1|.|TRBV28|TRBJ2-7
CASSTRDSFYEQYF
TGTGCCAGCAGTACCCGGGACAGCTTCTACGAGCAGTACTTC
>TRBD2|.|TRBV27|TRBJ2-1
CASSLLAGKGNEQFF
TGTGCCAGCAGTTTACTAGCGGGTAAGGGCAATGAGCAGTTCTTC
>.|few|TRBV6-5|TRBJ1-2
CASSRSGLYGYTF
TGTGCCAGCAGTCGAAGCGGCCTCTATGGCTACACCTTC
>TRBD1|.|TRBV18|TRBJ1-1
CASSPARQGFAEAFF
TGTGCCAGCTCACCTGCCCGACAGGGCTTCGCTGAAGCTTTCTTT
>TRBD2|.|TRBV9|TRBJ2-3
CASSVLAGGKGTDTQYF
TGTGCCAGCAGCGTACTAGCGGGGGGAAAGGGGACAGATACGCAGTATTTT
>TRBD2|.|TRBV14|TRBJ2-2
CASSHHSGTSFTGELFF
TGTGCCAGCAGCCACCACTCCGGGACTAGTTTCACCGGGGAGCTGTTTTTT
>.|.|TRBV28|TRBJ2-5
CASRGPWLLEYQETQYF
TGTGCCAGCAGGGGCCCTTGGCTTCTCGAGTACCAAGAGACCCAGTACTTC
>.|.|TRBV2|TRBJ2-2
CASKQGPTGELFF
TGTGCCAGCAAACAGGGTCCCACCGGGGAGCTGTTTTTT
>.|.|TRBV19|TRBJ1-1
CASIGAGGLRAEAFF
TGTGCCAGTATCGGGGCCGGGGGGTTGAGGGCTGAAGCTTTCTTT
>.|few|TRBV28|TRBJ1-1
CASSFGQKSAFF
TGTGCCAGCAGTTTCGGACAGAAATCGGCTTTCTTT
>.|.|TRBV28|TRBJ2-3
CASQGYGTSDTQYF
TGTGCCAGCCAGGGGTACGGGACATCAGATACGCAGTATTTT
>TRBD1|.|TRBV5-1|TRBJ2-7
CASAGQGHEQYF
TGCGCCAGTGCGGGACAGGGCCACGAGCAGTACTTC
>.|.|TRBV2|TRBJ2-6
CASRVSGANVLTF
TGTGCCAGCCGGGTGTCTGGGGCCAACGTCCTGACTTTC
>.|.|TRBV28|TRBJ2-5
CASSATPGSRAWETQYF
TGTGCCAGCAGTGCCACTCCCGGGAGCAGGGCTTGGGAGACCCAGTACTTC
>.|.|TRBV10-3|TRBJ1-4
CAISEPPAGEKLFF
TGTGCCATCAGTGAGCCACCGGCAGGTGAAAAACTGTTTTTT